This T cell receptor (beta chain) is drawn from a study of blood T cell repertoires in COVID-19 (dated by TCRdb to the early 2020s). Broadly, across the study: Samples covering the acute and convalescent phases of COVID-19 were provided by collaborators in the United States, Italy and Spain. The prospective study material was composed of cDNA or gDNA derived from T cells, B-cell-depleted T cells, or PBMCs. Deeply sampled blood TCRbeta repertoires from subjects exposed to, actively infected with, or recovered from COVID-19 were included in the dataset. The repertoires were made available in a free public database intended to serve as a resource for research on the immune response to SARS-CoV-2. Samples were obtained from the ongoing ImmuneRACE study (first 160 participants) and from some 1,300 subjects provided by 6 global collaborators. The sample metadata nearly always contained a de-identified subject ID, COVID-19 status, age in years and sex. HLA class I and class II types, where available, came from metadata supplied by the sample provider rather than from assay-based typing. What the work shows at the level of the full study, not this receptor alone: The amount of clinical and demographic metadata varied by source and participant and was provided uncurated.

As concerns this clone: It lacks a known antigen. There are no base qualities to consult, and no much larger clone falls within one base.

Each collaborating institution followed its own protocols to collect whole blood in K2EDTA tubes. For TCRbeta analysis, collaborators shipped samples as frozen whole blood, isolated PBMCs, or DNA extracted from either of those sample types. TCRbeta CDR3 regions were amplified from genomic DNA using the immunoSEQ Assay, a bias-controlled multiplex PCR. The authors' pipeline ran thus. Nucleated cell counts per sample were estimated from amplification of reference gene primers within the assay. To quantify the absolute abundance of each unique TCRbeta CDR3 rearrangement, sequence reads were collapsed and filtered. For each sample, productive Simpson clonality was calculated by taking the square root of Simpson's diversity index across productive rearrangements. TCRdb re-hosts the immuneACCESS table, in-frame sequences only. Its copies lack some clones; in the studies checked, an unresolved V gene accounts for under half of them, and the cause for the rest is not known. That table furnishes V, J and clone size, whereas the DNA furnished D and trimming. Recorded for this sample are 65,000 to 85,000 clones; roughly 77% of them occurred a single time. The ten most abundant clones make up roughly 5.6% of the sample.

The sequenced sample consisted of peripheral blood. This receptor was taken from a man aged 50 to 59 with active or convalescent COVID-19.

The CDR3 protein is CASSRTAGSLHF. The sequenced DNA is TGTGCCAGCAGCCGTACGGCGGGATCCCTCCACTTT. The rearranged chain carries TRBV3-1 (or the pseudogene TRBV3-2) and TRBJ1-6; the D gene assignment is ambiguous. Taken from cysteine to phenylalanine, the CDR3 has 12 residues. Only the CDR3 DNA is retained, 36 bases long and in frame from the first base. Between the V and J ends, shortened by 4 bases and 14 bases respectively, the junction contains 12 bases. According to the germline V gene (reference sequence), CDR1 reads LGHDT and CDR2 reads YNNKEL.